Listed below are T cell receptor beta chains from one sample, sequenced in a study of cytomegalovirus exposure and HLA in healthy donors. Assay used: immunoSEQ multiplex PCR; TCRdb lists only in-frame clones, some missing. The table has about 60,000 clones, about 67% seen once. Sequenced: PBMCs. The receptors stem from a man aged 35 to 55 in good health and CMV-seropositive. Each CDR3 is given with its conserved first and last residue. The order of the fields is J gene, clone size, V gene, D gene, CDR3 protein, CDR3 DNA. D genes are given only for firm matches. A row's size may be missing; if present it is once, few, many or a size class.

>TRBJ2-2|.|TRBV9|.
CASSVEAGELFF
TGTGCCAGCAGCGTAGAAGCGGGGGAGCTGTTTTTT
>TRBJ1-6|few|TRBV5-6|TRBD1
CASSRTGVRPSPLHF
TGTGCCAGCAGCCGGACAGGGGTTAGGCCCTCACCCCTCCACTTT
>TRBJ1-2|.|TRBV5-6|.
CASSLGQTGHGYTF
TGTGCCAGCAGCTTGGGACAGACAGGACATGGCTACACCTTC
>TRBJ1-1|.|TRBV5-4|.
CASSLDRGDTEAFF
TGTGCCAGCAGCTTGGATAGAGGAGACACTGAAGCTTTCTTT
>TRBJ1-2|once|TRBV6-5|TRBD1
CARFAPDRVGGYTF
TGTGCCAGGTTTGCCCCGGACAGGGTAGGAGGCTACACCTTC
>TRBJ2-6|.|TRBV4-3|TRBD2
CASSRGSGGAGANVLTF
TGCGCCAGCAGCCGAGGGAGCGGGGGGGCTGGGGCCAACGTCCTGACTTTC
>TRBJ2-7|.|TRBV29-1|TRBD1
CSVEGRTGATSSYEQYF
TGCAGCGTTGAAGGGAGGACAGGGGCCACCAGCTCCTACGAGCAGTACTTC
>TRBJ1-2|.|TRBV6-1|.
CASSEVGGYGYGYTF
TGTGCCAGCAGTGAAGTTGGGGGGTATGGCTATGGCTACACCTTC
>TRBJ1-5|.|TRBV6-6|.
CASSWDGTSNQPQHF
TGTGCCAGCAGTTGGGACGGGACAAGTAATCAGCCCCAGCATTTT
>TRBJ2-7|few|TRBV9|.
CASSPRGNGEQYF
TGTGCCAGCAGCCCTCGAGGGAACGGCGAGCAGTACTTC
>TRBJ2-4|.|TRBV7-2|TRBD2
CASSHLGLAGWIAKNIQYF
TGTGCCAGCAGCCATTTGGGACTAGCGGGTTGGATAGCCAAAAACATTCAGTACTTC
>TRBJ2-3|.|TRBV7-9|TRBD2
CASSPLAGEITDTQYF
TGTGCCAGCAGCCCATTAGCGGGGGAGATCACAGATACGCAGTATTTT
>TRBJ1-4|.|TRBV2|.
CASSDLLGGEKLFF
TGTGCCAGCAGCGATCTATTAGGGGGTGAAAAACTGTTTTTT
>TRBJ2-7|many|TRBV7-2|TRBD2
CASSLGGLAYEQYF
TGTGCCAGCAGCTTAGGGGGACTAGCTTACGAGCAGTACTTC
>TRBJ2-7|.|TRBV2|TRBD1
CAIRRTGNEQYF
TGTGCCATCCGAAGGACAGGGAACGAGCAGTACTTC
>TRBJ1-1|once|TRBV27|.
CASSFRVPMNTEAFF
TGTGCCAGCAGTTTTCGAGTGCCCATGAACACTGAAGCTTTCTTT
>TRBJ2-7|few|TRBV6-1|.
CASSEAGHTSSYEQYF
TGTGCCAGCAGTGAAGCGGGCCACACAAGCTCCTACGAGCAGTACTTC
>TRBJ1-6|few|TRBV6-1|.
CAASGGVLNSPLHF
TGTGCCGCTTCCGGAGGGGTCCTTAATTCACCCCTCCACTTT
>TRBJ1-2|.|TRBV6-5|TRBD1
CASSRQGNYGYTF
TGTGCCAGCAGCCGACAGGGGAACTATGGCTACACCTTC
>TRBJ1-1|few|TRBV2|.
CASSPQGYTEAFF
TGTGCCAGCAGCCCACAGGGTTACACTGAAGCTTTCTTT
>TRBJ2-3|.|TRBV6-1|.
CASWRGGGSTDTQYF
TGTGCCAGCTGGAGGGGGGGTGGGAGCACAGATACGCAGTATTTT
>TRBJ2-1|.|TRBV6-6|TRBD1
CASSPTGDEQFF
TGTGCCAGCAGTCCCACAGGGGACGAGCAGTTCTTC
>TRBJ2-1|.|TRBV27|.
CASSSWTTNEQFF
TGTGCCAGCAGTTCATGGACTACCAATGAGCAGTTCTTC
>TRBJ1-1|medium-sized|TRBV6-5|TRBD1
CASSSDRGTDTEAFF
TGTGCCAGCAGTTCGGACAGGGGAACGGACACTGAAGCTTTCTTT
>TRBJ2-1|few|TRBV4-2|.
CASSQERRGEQFF
TGTGCCAGCAGCCAAGAACGACGGGGAGAGCAGTTCTTC
>TRBJ1-1|.|TRBV27|TRBD1
CASTPGTGGKYTEAFF
TGTGCCAGCACTCCCGGGACAGGGGGCAAGTACACTGAAGCTTTCTTT
>TRBJ2-7|.|TRBV9|TRBD1
CASSVETGATYEQYF
TGTGCCAGCAGCGTAGAAACAGGGGCTACCTACGAGCAGTACTTC
>TRBJ1-1|.|TRBV5-5|TRBD1
CASSRDSTNTEAFF
TGTGCCAGCAGCAGGGACAGCACGAACACTGAAGCTTTCTTT